This is a list of T cell receptor beta chains from one sample in a study of T cell responses to AZD1222 COVID-19 vaccine. Sequenced by immunoSEQ multiplex PCR; TCRdb stores in-frame clones only, minus some. The repertoire consists of some 150,000 clones, with 88% occurring once and the leading ten covering about 3.5%. Specimen: peripheral blood, collected on day 0 of AZD1222 vaccination. The source of these receptors is an adult in good health. Both conserved end residues are part of each CDR3.

length	J	V	CDR3
12	TRBJ2-7	TRBV4-3	CASSQAGGEQYF
14	TRBJ2-3	TRBV2	CASTEQGPTDTQYF
13	TRBJ2-7	TRBV27	CASSLLGAYEQYF
15	TRBJ1-1	TRBV4-3	CASSQDAGRSTEAFF
11	TRBJ1-1	TRBV28	CASRLQGEAFF
14	TRBJ1-2	TRBV6-5	CASSSDRLYYGYTF
12	TRBJ1-5	TRBV10-3	CAIREVGQPQHF
14	TRBJ2-2	TRBV30	CARGTGTNTGELFF
14	TRBJ1-6	TRBV10-1	CASSETPENSPLHF
15	TRBJ1-4	TRBV5-4	CASSLEAGSNEKLFF
14	TRBJ1-1	TRBV6-2/TRBV6-3	CASSLGQVFTEAFF
13	TRBJ2-3	TRBV5-5	CASSLEPPDTQYF
15	TRBJ2-3	TRBV6-6	CATRMTSGRYDTQYF
15	TRBJ1-1	TRBV5-1	CASSVYRGPNTEAFF
16	TRBJ2-4	TRBV27	CASSLSKQGGGGIQYF
15	TRBJ1-4	TRBV5-1	CASSHRDRANEKLFF
17	TRBJ2-1	TRBV19	CASSIGEGLAPYNEQFF
14	TRBJ2-6	TRBV18	CASSPNSGANVLTF
13	TRBJ1-2	TRBV6-5	CASSMDRDYGYTF
16	TRBJ2-7	TRBV7-6	CASSFRGAGGPGEQYF
15	TRBJ1-6	TRBV7-9	CASSSPAQGSTPLHF
18	TRBJ2-2	TRBV19	CASSIRNSGRGITGELFF
15	TRBJ2-5	TRBV6-6	CASSYPQATGETQYF
16	TRBJ2-5	TRBV11-3	CASSRGGLGGQETQYF
13	TRBJ2-7	TRBV28	CASRLTVTYEQYF
16	TRBJ1-1	TRBV7-2	CASSPRPDSSNTEAFF
14	TRBJ1-3	TRBV9	CASSVDGGRKDIYF
16	TRBJ1-2	TRBV28	CASSLSTPGQAYGYTF
16	TRBJ1-4	TRBV27	CASRRAVAGRGEKLFF
16	TRBJ1-4	TRBV5-1	CASSNGQGAANEKLFF
17	TRBJ2-7	TRBV28	CASTDPGTSGSTYEQYF
13	TRBJ1-3	TRBV30	CAWSVLTGNTIYF
15	TRBJ2-3	TRBV9	CASSGRRDWTDTQYF
11	TRBJ2-7	TRBV29-1	CSVGWTYEQYF
15	TRBJ2-3	TRBV3-1/TRBV3-2	CASSPLAGITDTQYF
16	TRBJ2-3	TRBV3-1/TRBV3-2	CASSPPGARHTDTQYF
13	TRBJ2-2	TRBV19	CASSSGLDRELFF
21	TRBJ2-5	TRBV21-1	CASSKFGRAGTSGSVRETQYF
13	TRBJ1-1	TRBV28	CASLPGGNTEAFF
15	TRBJ1-5	TRBV19	CASSGGGRSNQPQHF
16	TRBJ2-1	TRBV6-5	CASSSSNPGSYNEQFF
13	TRBJ1-1	TRBV7-2	CASSLMSNTEAFF
16	TRBJ2-5	TRBV14	CASSQDVTAVRETQYF
12	TRBJ1-1	TRBV20-1	CSASYSNTEAFF
12	TRBJ2-7	TRBV30	CAWSEGTDEQYF
14	TRBJ2-7	TRBV3-1/TRBV3-2	CASSQDWASYEQYF
24	TRBJ2-4	TRBV12-2	CASRLAEAPPRDRVFVSGGDIQYF
14	TRBJ1-3	TRBV7-2	CASSIGTEGNTIYF
14	TRBJ1-2	TRBV10-3	CAIVPDTSNYGYTF
14	TRBJ2-2	TRBV7-9	CASSILTLTGELFF
12	TRBJ1-6	TRBV14	CASSQLNSPLHF
14	TRBJ2-7	TRBV2	CASRETGASYEQYF
13	TRBJ1-1	TRBV11-2	CASSGGADTEAFF
14	TRBJ2-7	TRBV2	CASRALAGGFEQYF
15	TRBJ2-2	TRBV6-5	CASSKTGLGTGELFF
16	TRBJ1-1	TRBV15	CATSRGFPVTLYEAFF
15	TRBJ1-4	TRBV19	CASTGPSATNEKLFF
14	TRBJ2-1	TRBV2	CASSEGVDYNEQFF
14	TRBJ2-7	TRBV7-9	CASTSTGGFDEQYF